Presented here are 24 T cell receptor beta chains from one specimen sequenced in a study of cytomegalovirus exposure and HLA in healthy donors. 60 Vbeta and 13 Jbeta primers were used in PCR. Sequenced by immunoSEQ multiplex PCR; TCRdb stores in-frame clones only, minus some. The sample includes 150,000 or so clones, 55% to 70% of them seen just once. The source material was PBMCs. These receptors all come from a woman aged 25 to 39 in good health and CMV-seropositive.

A few counts support this clone. V and J are TRBV5-1 and TRBJ1-6; 11 nucleotides align to TRBD1. The J segment lost 9 bases and the V segment lost 6 bases, leaving 5 bases of the junction unmatched. Germline CDR1 and CDR2: SGHRS and YFSETQ. The CDR3 spans 14 residues. CDR3 sequence: CASTSGTGGSPLHF. DNA for the CDR3: TGCGCCAGCACCTCCGGGACAGGGGGTTCACCCCTCCACTTT.

The chain joins TRBV7-9 to TRBJ1-2; possibly TRBD1 for D (5 bases). V gave up 5 bases and J gave up 5 bases, with 12 bases separating them. CDR3 length: 13 residues. CDR1 SEHNR and CDR2 FQNEAQ come from the germline V gene (reference sequence). In DNA, the CDR3 is TGTGCCAGCAGCCAGACCCGGGGGTATGGCTACACCTTC. Translation gives CASSQTRGYGYTF.

A remark on this clone: The sample carries other DNA sequences with the same CDR3. This CDR3 is CASSLGTGTSGNTIYF. The CDR3 bases are TGCGCCAGCAGCTTGGGAACAGGAACCTCTGGAAACACCATATATTTT. This sequence joins TRBV5-1 and TRBJ1-3; possibly TRBD1 for D (5 bases). This CDR3 is 16 amino acids long. Deletions cut 0 bases from V and 0 bases from J, with 10 bases between. Germline V gene data show CDR1 as SGHRS and CDR2 as YFSETQ.

The chain employs TRBV5-4 and TRBJ1-6; 7 bases are shared with TRBD1. J was trimmed by 0 bases and V by 4 bases; bases with no gene match: 4. CDR3 length: 16 residues. Germline CDR1 is SGHNT and CDR2 is YYREEE (reference sequence). In DNA, the CDR3 is TGTGCCAGCAGCAGAGGACAGGACTCCTATAATTCACCCCTCCACTTT. Translating it yields CASSRGQDSYNSPLHF.

This clone was recorded once. The chain carries TRBV7-2 and TRBJ2-3; 9 nucleotides agree with TRBD2. The J segment lost 1 base and the V segment lost 1 base, leaving 6 bases of the junction unmatched. The CDR3 is made up of 17 amino acids. CDR1 and CDR2 (germline): SGHTA, FQGNSA. CDR3 DNA sequence: TGTGCCAGCAGCTTAGGATCTAGCGGGACGGGCACAGATACGCAGTATTTT. Amino acid sequence: CASSLGSSGTGTDTQYF. The whole variable domain, remainder taken from reference TRBV7-2 and TRBJ2-3, is GAGVSQSPSNKVTEKGKDVELRCDPISGHTALYWYRQSLGQGLEFLIYFQGNSAPDKSGLPSDRFSAERTGGSVSTLTIQRTQQEDSAVYLCASSLGSSGTGTDTQYFGPGTRLTVL.

This clone was seen a handful of times. The chain combines TRBV7-6 with TRBJ2-5, with TRBD2 as a possible D gene (6 bases). Per the germline V gene, CDR1 is SGHVS and CDR2 is FNYEAQ. Trimming stripped 0 bases from V and 0 bases from J, with 11 bases between. The CDR3 is 16 residues long. This CDR3 is CASSLAQGLNQETQYF. CDR3 nucleotides: TGTGCCAGCAGCTTAGCGCAGGGACTTAACCAAGAGACCCAGTACTTC.

The chain uses TRBV9 and TRBJ1-2; 8 bases fit TRBD1. There are 15 residues in the CDR3. Germline CDR1 reads SGDLS; CDR2 reads YYNGEE. The trim removed 3 bases at V and 7 bases at J, leaving 11 bases unmatched. CDR3 protein: CASSAALGQGSGYTF. CDR3 nucleotides: TGTGCCAGCAGCGCAGCCCTTGGACAGGGAAGTGGCTACACCTTC. Full variable domain (outside the CDR3, taken from reference TRBV9 and TRBJ1-2): DSGVTQTPKHLITATGQRVTLRCSPRSGDLSVYWYQQSLDQGLQFLIQYYNGEERAKGNILERFSAQQFPDLHSELNLSSLELGDSALYFCASSAALGQGSGYTFGSGTRLTVV.

Here the CDR3 DNA reads TGTGCCAGCCGCAAACAGGGGAACACTGAAGCTTTCTTT. It is translated as CASRKQGNTEAFF. The chain joins TRBV6-5 to TRBJ1-1, with a possible D match to TRBD1 (6 bases). The CDR3 extends over 13 amino acids. Germline CDR1 and CDR2: MNHEY and SVGAGI. The V gene lost 8 bases and the J gene lost 1 base, with 11 bases spanning the gap.

This clone was detected only a few times. It is likely a read error: a sequence one base away is far more abundant. The chain combines TRBV12-2 with TRBJ1-2; TRBD1 is taken as the D call from the table, unchecked against the DNA. TRBV12-2 is a documented pseudogene. The CDR3 loop spans 13 amino acids. CDR3 sequence (DNA): TGTGCAACCGGCGACAGGGTATCCTATGTCTACACCTTC. Its protein is CATGDRVSYVYTF.

The sample holds a few counts of this clone. The J gene is TRBJ1-2, the V gene TRBV11-2, with a possible D match to TRBD1 (6 bases). With 5 bases removed from V and 4 bases from J, the gap between germline ends came to 14 bases. Per the germline V gene, CDR1 is SGHAT and CDR2 is FQNNGV. The CDR3 has 14 amino acids. CDR3 in amino acids: CASSPTTGIYGYTF. The CDR3 coding sequence is TGTGCCAGCAGCCCAACCACAGGGATCTATGGCTACACCTTC.

In its sample, this clone was seen a few times. The CDR3 here is CASSLMGLAGGNEQYF. The CDR3 bases are TGTGCCAGCAGTTTAATGGGACTAGCGGGGGGGAATGAGCAGTACTTC. V is TRBV28 and J is TRBJ2-7, with 16 bases that match TRBD2. Losses at the gene ends were 2 bases for V and 7 bases for J; bases not matched to a gene: 5. The CDR3 covers 16 residues. Germline loops: CDR1 MDHEN, CDR2 SYDVKM. Full variable domain (remainder filled in from reference TRBV28 and TRBJ2-7): DVKVTQSSRYLVKRTGEKVFLECVQDMDHENMFWYRQDPGLGLRLIYFSYDVKMKEKGDIPEGYSVSREKKERFSLILESASTNQTSMYLCASSLMGLAGGNEQYFGPGTRLTVT.

The CDR3 here is CAIRASGTYEGELFF. The CDR3 DNA follows: TGTGCCATAAGGGCTAGCGGGACCTACGAAGGGGAGCTGTTTTTT. This chain uses TRBV10-3 with TRBJ2-2; 9 bases line up with TRBD2. Germline V gene data show CDR1 as ENHRY and CDR2 as SYGVKD. The length of the CDR3 is 15 residues. Germline trimming cut 9 bases from V and 8 bases from J; bases unmatched to any gene: 13.

This clone was seen only a few times. The chain recombines TRBV19 with TRBJ1-1, with D hard to call. The germline V gene encodes CDR1 LNHDA and CDR2 SQIVND (reference sequence). This CDR3 region has 14 residues. V lost 3 bases and J 1 base, leaving 9 bases between the germline ends. The CDR3 DNA reads as TGTGCCAGTAGTATTGTCCCCAAGAACACTGAAGCTTTCTTT. It encodes CASSIVPKNTEAFF.

This clone was counted between two and nine times. The chain has TRBV19 and TRBJ1-6, with 8 nucleotides matching TRBD1. The CDR3 runs to 14 residues. From germline, CDR1 is LNHDA and CDR2 SQIVND (reference sequence). J lost 8 bases, V lost 5 bases, and 5 bases had no gene match. The chain's CDR3 is CASSAHRGDSPLHF. The CDR3 region has the DNA TGTGCCAGTAGTGCCCACAGGGGGGATTCACCCCTCCACTTT. The full variable domain, with the rest looked up from reference TRBV19 and TRBJ1-6, is DGGITQSPKYLFRKEGQNVTLSCEQNLNHDAMYWYRQDPGQGLRLIYYSQIVNDFQKGDIAEGYSVSREKKESFPLTVTSAQKNPTAFYLCASSAHRGDSPLHFGNGTRLTVT.

The rearrangement links TRBV11-2 to TRBJ2-3; 10 bases line up with TRBD2. Trimming took 2 bases from V and 6 from J; bases not matched to a gene: 11. The germline V gene has CDR1 SGHAT and CDR2 FQNNGV. CDR3 length: 17 amino acids. CDR3 DNA: TGTGCCAGCAGCTTAAGATTAGCGGGGGGAAGGGGCGATACGCAGTATTTT. Translated: CASSLRLAGGRGDTQYF. Supplemented by reference TRBV11-2 and TRBJ2-3, the full variable domain reads EAGVAQSPRYKIIEKRQSVAFWCNPISGHATLYWYQQILGQGPKLLIQFQNNGVVDDSQLPKDRFSAERLKGVDSTLKIQPAKLEDSAVYLCASSLRLAGGRGDTQYFGPGTRLTVL.

In this sample, this clone turned up a few times. The rearrangement uses TRBV14 and TRBJ1-1; D uncertain. Trimming took 3 bases from V and 3 from J, leaving 11 bases between them. This CDR3 has 14 residues. The germline V gene has CDR1 SGHDN and CDR2 FVKESK. CDR3 sequence: CASSHASYYTEAFF. The DNA for the CDR3 is TGTGCCAGCAGCCACGCCTCATACTACACTGAAGCTTTCTTT.

The rearrangement uses TRBV10-3 and TRBJ2-3; TRBD2 matches at 9 bases. Germline loops: CDR1 ENHRY, CDR2 SYGVKD. The V segment lost 8 bases and the J segment 3 bases; nucleotides outside the gene matches: 3. This CDR3 contains 13 residues. For the CDR3, the DNA is TGTGCCATCCTACTAGCGGGTACAGATACGCAGTATTTT. Protein sequence: CAILLAGTDTQYF.

The rearrangement joins TRBV6-5 to TRBJ2-7; a weak D match, TRBD1 (6 bases). The V and J ends lost 6 bases and 3 bases respectively, with 9 bases between them. CDR1 is MNHEY and CDR2 is SVGAGI in the germline V gene. The CDR3 has 12 amino acids. The CDR3 DNA is TGTGCCAGCAGCCCGACAGGCTACGAGCAGTACTTC. As protein: CASSPTGYEQYF.

This clone was picked up a small number of times. This chain joins TRBV7-9 and TRBJ1-1; D unresolved. From germline, CDR1 is SEHNR and CDR2 FQNEAQ (reference sequence). This CDR3 comprises 12 residues. The germline V and J ends were trimmed by 3 bases and 3 bases, with 5 bases remaining between them. CDR3 protein: CASSFGDTEAFF. CDR3 coding DNA: TGTGCCAGCAGCTTCGGGGACACTGAAGCTTTCTTT.

This clone has only a few counts. This sequence joins TRBV6-1 and TRBJ2-5; tentative D call: TRBD1 (5 bases). Trimming shortened V by 6 bases and J by 5 bases, and 16 bases separated the two germline ends. CDR3 length: 14 residues. From germline, CDR1 is MNHNS and CDR2 SASEGT. The CDR3 region has the DNA TGTGCCAGCAGGATTAACAGACAGTCGGAGACCCAGTACTTC. Encoded protein: CASRINRQSETQYF.

The chain combines TRBV6-4 with TRBJ2-3; TRBD1 might be the D (5 bases). Trimming removed 0 bases at V and 3 bases at J, with 10 bases between. The CDR3 consists of 15 residues. The germline CDR1 and CDR2 sequences are MRHNA and SNTAGT. CDR3 sequence: CASSDSQGGTDTQYF. CDR3 sequence (DNA): TGTGCCAGCAGTGACTCTCAGGGTGGTACAGATACGCAGTATTTT.

This clone came up once. This chain uses TRBV30 with TRBJ2-7; D might be TRBD2 (6 bases). This CDR3 has 13 residues. Germline V lookup: CDR1 GTSNPN, CDR2 SVGIG (reference sequence). Trimming took 4 bases from V and 7 from J, leaving 17 bases between them. CDR3 in DNA: TGTGCCTGGAAAGTTATGGGGGGAAGGGAGCAGTACTTC. Translation: CAWKVMGGREQYF.

For this clone: One junction end does not reproduce the germline sequence, and a read error may be involved. The sample holds other DNA sequences that translate to the same CDR3. The rearrangement uses TRBV6-1 and TRBJ2-2; TRBD2 agrees at 7 bases. The CDR3 contains 13 residues. Germline CDR1 is MNHNS and CDR2 is SASEGT. The CDR3 DNA sequence: TGTGCCACCCGGGGGGTCGGCACCGGAGAGCTGTTTTTT. As protein: CATRGVGTGELFF.

The chain recombines TRBV18 with TRBJ2-7; TRBD2 matches at 10 bases. CDR3 length: 13 residues. Germline V gene lookup returns CDR1 KGHSH and CDR2 LQKENI. V shed 6 bases, J shed 4 bases, and the junction held 3 bases outside the gene matches. The CDR3: CASSRLAGYEQYF. The CDR3 nucleotides read TGTGCCAGCTCTAGACTAGCGGGTTACGAGCAGTACTTC.